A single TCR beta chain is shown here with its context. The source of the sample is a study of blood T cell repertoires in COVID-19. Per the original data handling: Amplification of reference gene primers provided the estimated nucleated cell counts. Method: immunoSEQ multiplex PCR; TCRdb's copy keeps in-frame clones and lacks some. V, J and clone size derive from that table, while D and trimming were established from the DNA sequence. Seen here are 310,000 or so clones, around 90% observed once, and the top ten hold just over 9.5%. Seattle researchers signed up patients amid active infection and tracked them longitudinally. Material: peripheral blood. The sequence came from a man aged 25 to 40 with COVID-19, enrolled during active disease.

The CDR3 loop reads CASRIGTASYGYTF. CDR3 bases: TGCGCCAGCAGAATCGGGACAGCGAGCTATGGCTACACCTTC. The rearrangement joins TRBV10-1 to TRBJ1-2; 7 positions match TRBD1. The CDR3 sequence is 14 residues long. V was clipped by 6 bases and J by 4 bases; unmatched bases: 8. Looked up from germline, CDR1 is WNHNN and CDR2 is SYGVQD (reference sequence).